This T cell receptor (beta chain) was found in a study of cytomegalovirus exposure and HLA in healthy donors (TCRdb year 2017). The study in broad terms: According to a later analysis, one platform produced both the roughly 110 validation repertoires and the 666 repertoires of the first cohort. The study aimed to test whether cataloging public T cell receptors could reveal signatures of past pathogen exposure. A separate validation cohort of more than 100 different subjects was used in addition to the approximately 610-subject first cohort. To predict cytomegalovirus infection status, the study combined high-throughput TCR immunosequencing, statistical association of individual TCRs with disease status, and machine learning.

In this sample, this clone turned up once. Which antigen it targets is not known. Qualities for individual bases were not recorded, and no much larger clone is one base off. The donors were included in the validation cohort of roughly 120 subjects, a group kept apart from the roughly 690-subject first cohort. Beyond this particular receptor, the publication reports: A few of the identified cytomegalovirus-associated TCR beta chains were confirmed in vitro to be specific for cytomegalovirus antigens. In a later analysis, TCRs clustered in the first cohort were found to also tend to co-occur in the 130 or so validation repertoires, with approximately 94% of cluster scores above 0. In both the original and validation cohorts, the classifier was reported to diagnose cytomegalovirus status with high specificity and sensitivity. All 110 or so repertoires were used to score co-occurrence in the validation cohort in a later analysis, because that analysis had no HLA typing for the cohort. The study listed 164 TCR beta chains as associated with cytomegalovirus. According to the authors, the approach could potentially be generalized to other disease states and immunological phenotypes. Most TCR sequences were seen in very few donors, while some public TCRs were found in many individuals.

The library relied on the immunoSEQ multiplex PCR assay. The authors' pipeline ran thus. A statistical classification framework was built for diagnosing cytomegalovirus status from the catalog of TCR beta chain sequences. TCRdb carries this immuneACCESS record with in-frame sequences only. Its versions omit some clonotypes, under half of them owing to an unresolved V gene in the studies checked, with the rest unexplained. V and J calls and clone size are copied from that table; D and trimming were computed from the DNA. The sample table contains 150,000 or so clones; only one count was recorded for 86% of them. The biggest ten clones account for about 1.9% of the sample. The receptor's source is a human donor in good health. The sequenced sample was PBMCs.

The CDR3 protein is CASRRSAPGHNIYGYTF. The DNA sequence follows: TGTGCCAGCAGAAGAAGTGCCCCGGGACATAACATATATGGCTACACCTTC. The chain is assembled from TRBV27 and TRBJ1-2; TRBD1 might be the D gene, on 6 matching bases. Including the terminal cysteine and phenylalanine, the CDR3 comprises 17 residues. The entry retains the CDR3 DNA only, 51 bases that are in frame from base 1. At the junction V is shortened by 6 bases and J by 5 bases, with 25 bases in between. The germline V gene (reference sequence) supplies CDR1 MNHEY and CDR2 SMNVEV.